The 32 T cell receptor beta chains below were found in one sample sequenced in a study of identical twins. TCRdb reprocessed the 5' RACE reads with MiXCR, giving one entry per CDR3 protein. This sample has 150,000 or so distinct CDR3 sequences, with roughly 3.5% found just once. Specimen: memory T cells sorted from blood. The origin of the receptors is a man aged 18 to 35 in good health.

This clonotype was seen repeatedly, ten times or more. At one end the junction does not follow the germline gene, possibly because of a read error. The V call is TRBV27, the J call TRBJ2-7, with 7 bases fitting TRBD2. This CDR3 spans 15 amino acids. Germline V gene data show CDR1 as MNHEY and CDR2 as SMNVEV (reference sequence). The CDR3 is CASGLGEGIRYEQYF. CDR3 bases: TGTGCCAGCGGTTTAGGGGAGGGTATTCGGTACGAGCAGTACTTC.

This clonotype was counted many times. This chain joins TRBV5-6 and TRBJ2-3; D is perhaps TRBD2 (5 bases). CDR3 length: 16 residues. Germline V gives CDR1 SGHDT, CDR2 YYEEEE. V lost 0 bases to trimming and J lost 2 bases, with 13 bases between them. CDR3 nucleotide sequence: TGTGCCAGCAGCTTGGGGGCGGGTCTATCCACAGATACGCAGTATTTT. This encodes CASSLGAGLSTDTQYF.

This clonotype came up many times. The CDR3, as DNA: TGTGCCAGCAGCGTAGAATTCACGGCGAGGTTCACAGATACGCAGTATTTT. Residues: CASSVEFTARFTDTQYF. The chain uses TRBV9 and TRBJ2-3; D gene uncertain. The CDR3 has 17 amino acids. Trimming stripped 0 bases from V and 2 bases from J, with 16 bases between. Germline V gene lookup returns CDR1 SGDLS and CDR2 YYNGEE.

This clonotype was counted ten times or more. The V and J genes are TRBV20-1 and TRBJ1-1; a possible D gene is TRBD1 (6 bases). Germline CDR1 and CDR2: DFQATT and SNEGSKA (reference sequence). CDR3 size: 13 residues. V gave up 6 bases and J gave up 4 bases, with 15 bases separating them. CDR3 loop: CSAEPQGFTEAFF. Written as DNA, the CDR3 is TGCAGTGCGGAACCACAGGGTTTCACTGAAGCTTTCTTT.

With respect to this clonotype: A much larger clone differs by one base, so this may be a read error. CDR3 sequence reads: CACLQGMEGYTF. The CDR3 coding sequence is TGTGCCTGCCTACAGGGCATGGAAGGCTACACCTTC. The chain employs TRBV25-1 and TRBJ1-2; D may be TRBD1 (6 bases). Deletions cut 11 bases from V and 8 bases from J, with 18 bases between. The germline gives CDR1 MGHDK, CDR2 SYGVNS. CDR3 length equals 12 residues.

In its sample, this clonotype was seen many times. The chain combines TRBV20-1 with TRBJ2-1, with 11 bases that match TRBD2. The CDR3 consists of 16 residues. V was pared by 0 bases and J by 8 bases, with 9 bases of the junction left unmatched. Germline loops: CDR1 DFQATT, CDR2 SNEGSKA (reference sequence). The CDR3 nucleotides read TGCAGTGCTAGAGATCCCACTAGCGGGAGTGGATATGAGCAGTTCTTC. It translates to CSARDPTSGSGYEQFF.

This clonotype came up many times. This sequence joins TRBV12-3 or TRBV12-4 and TRBJ1-3; D is uncertain. This CDR3 comprises 13 residues. Trimming removed 3 bases from V and 2 bases from J, with 5 bases in between. The chain's CDR3 is CASSLPPGNTIYF. Here the CDR3 DNA reads TGTGCCAGCAGTTTGCCCCCTGGAAACACCATATATTTT.

This clonotype has a count of ten or more. The V and J genes are TRBV6-5 and TRBJ1-5, with TRBD1 identical over 7 bases. The CDR3 is made up of 15 amino acids. Germline CDR1 is MNHEY and CDR2 is SVGAGI. V shed 0 bases and J 4 bases; nucleotides not matched to a gene: 3. The CDR3 is CASSYSGTDNQPQHF. The CDR3 DNA is TGTGCCAGCAGTTACTCTGGGACAGATAATCAGCCCCAGCATTTT.

In this sample, this clonotype turned up many times. The rearrangement links TRBV28 to TRBJ2-5, with unresolved D. Germline V CDR1 and CDR2: MDHEN, SYDVKM. CDR3 length: 12 amino acids. Deletions cut 4 bases from V and 5 bases from J, with 8 bases between. CDR3 nucleotide sequence: TGTGCCAGCAGTTCTGGGGTCGAGACCCAGTACTTC. Protein sequence: CASSSGVETQYF.

Ten or more counts support this clonotype. DNA for the CDR3: TGTGCCAGCAGCCAAGAGATCTGGGACAATGAGCAGTTCTTC. Translation: CASSQEIWDNEQFF. This chain connects TRBV14 to TRBJ2-1; the D is unclear. The V gene lost 0 bases and the J gene lost 5 bases, with 8 bases spanning the gap. CDR1 SGHDN and CDR2 FVKESK come from the germline V gene. This CDR3 has 14 amino acids.

Many counts were recorded for this clonotype. V gene TRBV6-2 or TRBV6-3 combines with J gene TRBJ2-5; perhaps TRBD2 as D (6 bases). V gave up 4 bases and J gave up 0 bases, with 12 bases separating them. Germline CDR1 reads MNHEY; CDR2 reads SVGEGT. The CDR3 is 15 residues long. CDR3: CASSFQREDQETQYF. The CDR3 DNA is TGTGCCAGCAGTTTCCAGAGGGAGGACCAAGAGACCCAGTACTTC.

This clonotype was seen ten or more times. The chain carries TRBV20-1 and TRBJ2-3, with 9 bases fitting TRBD1. The CDR3 consists of 15 residues. After removal of 4 bases from V and 6 bases from J, the junction contained 11 bases not matched to a gene. The V gene's germline CDR1 is DFQATT and CDR2 SNEGSKA (reference sequence). DNA for the CDR3: TGCAGTGCTATCGGGACAGGGAGTCGATGGGATACGCAGTATTTT. Translated, it gives CSAIGTGSRWDTQYF.

This clonotype was found many times. This CDR3 reads CASSPGAGEQYF. DNA for the CDR3: TGTGCCAGCAGCCCAGGGGCGGGCGAGCAGTACTTC. This chain joins TRBV11-3 and TRBJ2-7, with a weak D call TRBD1 (6 bases). The CDR3 totals 12 residues. V dropped 5 bases and J dropped 6 bases, with 11 bases sitting between them. CDR1 SGHNT and CDR2 YENEEA come from the germline V gene. The whole variable domain, remainder taken from reference TRBV11-3 and TRBJ2-7, is EAGVVQSPRYKIIEKKQPVAFWCNPISGHNTLYWYLQNLGQGPELLIRYENEEAVDDSQLPKDRFSAERLKGVDSTLKIQPAELGDSAVYLCASSPGAGEQYFGPGTRLTVT.

This clonotype has at least ten counts. The chain couples TRBV7-9 to TRBJ2-3; no clear D. The V end was cut by 5 bases, the J end by 2 bases, with 11 bases between. This CDR3 is 14 amino acids long. Looked up from germline, CDR1 is SEHNR and CDR2 is FQNEAQ (reference sequence). The CDR3 nucleotides are TGTGCCAGCAGCCTAGGCGGATTCACAGATACGCAGTATTTT. Residues: CASSLGGFTDTQYF.

This clonotype was counted ten times or more. V is TRBV9 and J is TRBJ2-5; TRBD2 matches 10 bases. The CDR3 is made up of 16 amino acids. CDR1 is SGDLS and CDR2 is YYNGEE in the germline V gene. With V trimmed by 0 bases and J by 1 base, 3 bases remained unmatched. The CDR3 loop is CASSVAQREGQETQYF. In DNA, the CDR3 is TGTGCCAGCAGCGTAGCCCAGCGGGAGGGCCAAGAGACCCAGTACTTC.

This clonotype has at least ten counts. The chain joins TRBV3-1 to TRBJ1-1; 8 positions agree with TRBD1. Trimming removed 5 bases from V and 1 base from J; junction bases left unmatched: 6. Per germline, CDR1 LGHDT and CDR2 YNNKEL (reference sequence). The CDR3 covers 15 residues. The CDR3 here is CASSSNRGRNTEAFF. In nucleotides, the CDR3 is TGTGCCAGCAGCTCTAACAGGGGGAGGAACACTGAAGCTTTCTTT.

This clonotype came up many times. The genes are TRBV12-3 or TRBV12-4 and TRBJ1-5; weak D call: TRBD1 (6 bases). The CDR3 is 13 amino acids. Between the trimmed V and J ends, which lost 6 bases and 9 bases, there was a span of 15 bases. The CDR3 loop reads CASSQTGYRPQHF. The CDR3 DNA is TGTGCCAGCAGCCAGACAGGCTATCGGCCCCAGCATTTT.

In this sample, this clonotype turned up a few times. CDR3 sequence reads: CAIRTSGRDNEQFF. As DNA, the CDR3 is TGTGCCATCAGGACTAGCGGGAGAGACAATGAGCAGTTCTTC. This chain links TRBV10-3 with TRBJ2-1; TRBD2 matches at 12 bases. The CDR3 loop spans 14 amino acids. With V trimmed by 6 bases and J by 5 bases, 2 bases remained unmatched. CDR1 and CDR2 from the germline V gene are ENHRY and SYGVKD.

In its sample, this clonotype was seen a few times. V is TRBV4-1 and J is TRBJ1-2; D is undetermined. Deletions cut 1 base from V and 5 bases from J, with 11 bases between. This CDR3 has 14 amino acids. Germline V gene lookup returns CDR1 MGHRA and CDR2 YSYEKL. This CDR3 is CASSQGGRDYGYTF. CDR3 bases: TGCGCCAGCAGCCAAGGTGGGAGGGATTATGGCTACACCTTC.

In its sample, this clonotype was seen many times. The CDR3 here is CSVPQVRETQYF. The CDR3 DNA sequence: TGCAGCGTGCCTCAGGTACGGGAGACCCAGTACTTC. The rearrangement joins TRBV29-1 to TRBJ2-5, with D hard to call. This CDR3 contains 12 residues. CDR1 is SQVTM, CDR2 ANQGSEA, per germline. V lost 6 bases to trimming and J lost 5 bases, with 13 bases between them.

Many counts were recorded for this clonotype. As DNA, the CDR3 is TGCGCCAGCAGCTTGGTTCAGGGGGAGGGCTCGGCTTTCTTT. Translation: CASSLVQGEGSAFF. V and J are TRBV5-1 and TRBJ1-1; TRBD1 aligns across 7 bases. The V segment lost 0 bases and the J segment 11 bases; nucleotides outside the gene matches: 10. In germline, CDR1 is SGHRS, CDR2 YFSETQ. The CDR3 covers 14 residues. Drawing the rest from reference TRBV5-1 and TRBJ1-1, the complete variable domain is KAGVTQTPRYLIKTRGQQVTLSCSPISGHRSVSWYQQTPGQGLQFLFEYFSETQRNKGNFPGRFSGRQFSNSRSEMNVSTLELGDSALYLCASSLVQGEGSAFFGQGTRLTVV.

This clonotype was detected ten times or more. This sequence joins TRBV5-1 and TRBJ2-5; TRBD2 might be the D (6 bases). Germline loops: CDR1 SGHRS, CDR2 YFSETQ. There are 13 residues in the CDR3. V lost 3 bases and J lost 5, with 11 bases in between. The CDR3 reads CASSSAGGETQYF. The DNA for the CDR3 is TGCGCCAGCAGCTCAGCGGGCGGGGAGACCCAGTACTTC. Full variable domain (outside the CDR3, taken from reference TRBV5-1 and TRBJ2-5): KAGVTQTPRYLIKTRGQQVTLSCSPISGHRSVSWYQQTPGQGLQFLFEYFSETQRNKGNFPGRFSGRQFSNSRSEMNVSTLELGDSALYLCASSSAGGETQYFGPGTRLLVL.

This clonotype turned up a few times. The chain links TRBV19 to TRBJ1-2; no definite D call. The CDR3 runs to 15 residues. V lost 6 bases, J lost 0 bases, and 14 bases lay in between. Germline values: CDR1 LNHDA, CDR2 SQIVND (reference sequence). The CDR3 region is CASRSGRPTNYGYTF. CDR3 nucleotide sequence: TGTGCCAGTAGATCCGGCAGGCCGACTAACTATGGCTACACCTTC.

At least ten counts were recorded for this clonotype. The V gene is TRBV5-1, the J gene TRBJ2-1; D might be TRBD2 (5 bases). CDR1 and CDR2 from the germline V gene are SGHRS and YFSETQ. The CDR3 is 17 amino acids. V gave up 4 bases and J gave up 0 bases, with 17 bases separating them. In DNA, the CDR3 is TGCGCCAGCAGCCAGCGCCGCGAGGGCAGCTCCTACAATGAGCAGTTCTTC. Residues: CASSQRREGSSYNEQFF.

There are a few counts of this clonotype. The chain couples TRBV15 to TRBJ2-1; TRBD2 aligns across 10 bases. Germline loops: CDR1 LNHNV, CDR2 YYDKDF (reference sequence). This CDR3 contains 16 residues. V lost 1 base, J lost 4 bases, and 4 bases stayed unmatched. The CDR3 DNA reads TGTGCCACCAGCAGAGCTAGCGGGAGTTCTTACAATGAGCAGTTCTTC. This encodes CATSRASGSSYNEQFF.

The chain joins TRBV5-1 to TRBJ2-3, with D possibly called TRBD1 or TRBD2 (6 bases each). This CDR3 has 16 amino acids. With 4 bases removed from V and 2 bases from J, the gap between germline ends came to 17 bases. In germline, CDR1 is SGHRS, CDR2 YFSETQ. The CDR3 here is CASSLVPGAPTDTQYF. The CDR3 region has the DNA TGCGCCAGCAGCCTAGTGCCGGGGGCCCCCACAGATACGCAGTATTTT.

This clonotype was seen many times. The chain employs TRBV20-1 and TRBJ2-7, with unresolved D. V lost 0 bases and J 3 bases, leaving 12 bases between the germline ends. Germline loops: CDR1 DFQATT, CDR2 SNEGSKA (reference sequence). The CDR3 covers 14 residues. The CDR3: CSARDLGSDYEQYV. CDR3 coding DNA: TGCAGTGCTAGAGATCTTGGATCGGACTACGAGCAGTACGTC.

This clonotype has ten or more counts. This chain links TRBV11-2 with TRBJ2-5; possibly TRBD2 for D (5 bases). V shed 4 bases and J shed 1 base, with 13 bases lying between them. The CDR3 is 15 residues long. From germline, CDR1 is SGHAT and CDR2 FQNNGV. CDR3 amino acids: CASSYLWESQETQYF. CDR3 DNA: TGTGCCAGCAGCTACCTCTGGGAGTCCCAAGAGACCCAGTACTTC.

This clonotype has a count of ten or more. The V and J genes are TRBV20-1 and TRBJ2-7; 10 bases are shared with TRBD2. Looked up from germline, CDR1 is DFQATT and CDR2 is SNEGSKA (reference sequence). The CDR3 spans 14 residues. J was trimmed by 4 bases and V by 4 bases; bases with no gene match: 7. CDR3: CSATGTSVGYEQYF. CDR3 bases: TGCAGTGCTACTGGGACTAGCGTTGGGTACGAGCAGTACTTC.

This clonotype was observed at least ten times. The V call is TRBV5-1, the J call TRBJ1-4, with 7 positions matching TRBD1. Germline V gene lookup returns CDR1 SGHRS and CDR2 YFSETQ. Trimming took 5 bases from V and 5 from J; bases not matched to a gene: 6. The CDR3 extends over 14 amino acids. The CDR3 reads CASSYRGENEKLFF. CDR3 nucleotides: TGCGCCAGCAGTTACAGGGGCGAGAATGAAAAACTGTTTTTT.

This clonotype was seen at least ten times. This sequence joins TRBV6-5 and TRBJ2-3, with D maybe TRBD1 (5 bases). Per germline, CDR1 MNHEY and CDR2 SVGAGI. Deletions cut 3 bases from V and 0 bases from J, with 10 bases between. The CDR3 is made up of 15 amino acids. CDR3 protein: CASSYTGPSTDTQYF. The DNA for the CDR3 is TGTGCCAGCAGTTATACAGGCCCTAGCACAGATACGCAGTATTTT.

This clonotype was seen repeatedly, ten times or more. This sequence joins TRBV6-5 and TRBJ2-3; 13 nucleotides line up with TRBD2. CDR1 MNHEY and CDR2 SVGAGI come from the germline V gene. The CDR3 has 17 amino acids. The V segment lost 2 bases and the J segment 2 bases; nucleotides outside the gene matches: 4. The CDR3 DNA is TGTGCCAGCAGTTACCCCACTAGCGGGAGGGTCACAGATACGCAGTATTTT. Encoded protein: CASSYPTSGRVTDTQYF.